The 9 T cell receptor beta chains below come from one sample, sequenced in a study of kidney transplant recipient with SARS-CoV-2 infection. TCRdb reprocessed the reads via MiXCR and lists one record per CDR3 protein. The table shows fewer than 250,000 distinct CDR3 sequences, with more than 25% occurring only once. The sequencing here drew on a blood sample, taken at baseline and between days 110 and 120 from a kidney transplant recipient. Every receptor here comes from a male patient between 25 and 39 years old who had COVID-19 and was a kidney transplant recipient. Some T cells may trace back to the graft donor.

A remark on this clonotype: A much larger clone differs by one base, so this may be a read error. The V and J genes are TRBV12-3 or TRBV12-4 and TRBJ2-7; D is perhaps TRBD1 (8 bases). This CDR3 has 12 residues. Written as DNA, the CDR3 is TGTTCCAGTGGACAGGGACTATACGAGCAGTACTTC. Amino acids: CSSGQGLYEQYF.

A word on this clonotype: A read error may be the cause here, since a much bigger clone is one base away. No conserved phenylalanine or tryptophan ends this CDR3, so it is likely a read error. The chain recombines TRBV30 with TRBJ1-2; D remains unclear. The CDR3 is 16 residues long. V lost 5 bases and J 4 bases, leaving 23 bases between the germline ends. The V gene's germline CDR1 is GTSNPN and CDR2 SVGIG (reference sequence). CDR3 loop: CAWLDKRYRKTYGYTL. The CDR3 coding sequence is TGTGCCTGGCTCGATAAGCGTTATAGAAAGACCTATGGCTACACCCTC.

This clonotype appeared many times. This chain connects TRBV11-2 to TRBJ2-3; a possible D gene is TRBD2 (5 bases). Trimming left V 3 bases short and J 4 bases short, with 17 bases between. CDR3 length: 16 residues. CDR1 is SGHAT, CDR2 FQNNGV, per germline. CDR3 nucleotide sequence: TGTGCCAGCAGCTTGGACCTATATAGCGTGGCAGATACGCAGTATTTT. Its translation is CASSLDLYSVADTQYF.

Note on this clonotype: Given a much more abundant clone one base away, this may be a read error. The V gene is TRBV12-3 or TRBV12-4, the J gene TRBJ1-2; D gene uncertain. This CDR3 spans 17 amino acids. Trimming removed 5 bases from V and 7 bases from J, with 26 bases in between. The CDR3 bases are TGTGCCAGCAGTCCCGTCGTCAGCTTCCGAAAGACCTGTGGCTACACCTTC. This gives the protein CASSPVVSFRKTCGYTF.

To note about this clonotype: The junction differs from germline at one of its ends, possibly a read error. V is TRBV7-9 and J is TRBJ2-4; D gene ambiguous. The CDR3 is 17 residues long. Per the germline V gene, CDR1 is SEHNR and CDR2 is FQNEAQ (reference sequence). The CDR3 coding sequence is TGTGCCAGCAGCTTAGCGCTACTACCGATAGCCAAAAACATTCGGTACTTC. Protein: CASSLALLPIAKNIRYF.

This clonotype was recorded many times. The chain uses TRBV3-1 and TRBJ2-2; D ambiguous. V shed 5 bases and J shed 5 bases, with 24 bases lying between them. This CDR3 has 18 amino acids. Per the germline V gene, CDR1 is LGHDT and CDR2 is YNNKEL (reference sequence). The CDR3, as DNA: TGTGCCAGCAGCGCAATCCGTCCCATTTCAGGCTTGACCGGGGAGCTGTTTTTT. It is translated as CASSAIRPISGLTGELFF.

This clonotype has ten or more counts. V is TRBV4-2 and J is TRBJ2-5, with 12 positions matching TRBD2. The CDR3 runs 15 residues. J was trimmed by 5 bases and V by 5 bases; bases with no gene match: 6. Germline CDR1 is LGHNA and CDR2 is YNFKEQ. CDR3 coding DNA: TGTGCCAGCAGCAAAACCCTAGCGGGAGGGGAGACCCAGTACTTC. Its protein product is CASSKTLAGGETQYF.

The chain joins TRBV7-9 to TRBJ2-3, with a possible D match to TRBD1 (5 bases). The CDR3 contains 15 residues. From germline, CDR1 is SEHNR and CDR2 FQNEAQ (reference sequence). The V end was cut by 5 bases, the J end by 0 bases, with 12 bases between. The CDR3 reads CASSPPGHSTDTQYF. CDR3 coding DNA: TGTGCCAGCAGCCCCCCCGGACACAGCACAGATACGCAGTATTTT.

This rearrangement joins TRBV7-2 to TRBJ1-1, with D unclear. CDR3 length: 13 residues. Germline V lookup: CDR1 SGHTA, CDR2 FQGNSA. V shed 0 bases and J shed 4 bases, with 6 bases lying between them. In nucleotides, the CDR3 is TGTGCCAGCAGCTTAGCGTGGGGCACTGAAGCTTTCTTT. Protein: CASSLAWGTEAFF.